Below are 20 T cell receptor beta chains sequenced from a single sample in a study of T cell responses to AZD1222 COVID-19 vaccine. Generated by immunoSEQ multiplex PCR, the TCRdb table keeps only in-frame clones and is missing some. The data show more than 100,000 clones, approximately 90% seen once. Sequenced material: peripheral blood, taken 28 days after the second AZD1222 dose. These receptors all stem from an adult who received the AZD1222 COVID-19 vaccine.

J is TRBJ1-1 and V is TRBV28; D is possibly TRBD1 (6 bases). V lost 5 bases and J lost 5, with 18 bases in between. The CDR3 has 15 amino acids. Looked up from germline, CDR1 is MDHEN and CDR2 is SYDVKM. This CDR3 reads CASSVYRVGTTEAFF. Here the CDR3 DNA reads TGTGCCAGCAGTGTCTACAGGGTTGGGACAACTGAAGCTTTCTTT.

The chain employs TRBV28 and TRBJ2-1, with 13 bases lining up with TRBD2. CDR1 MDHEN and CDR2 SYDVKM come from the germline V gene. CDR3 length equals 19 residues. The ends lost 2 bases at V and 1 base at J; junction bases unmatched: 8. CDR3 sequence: CASSLPGLAGTQSYNEQFF. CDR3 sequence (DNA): TGTGCCAGCAGTTTACCGGGACTAGCGGGAACACAATCCTACAATGAGCAGTTCTTC.

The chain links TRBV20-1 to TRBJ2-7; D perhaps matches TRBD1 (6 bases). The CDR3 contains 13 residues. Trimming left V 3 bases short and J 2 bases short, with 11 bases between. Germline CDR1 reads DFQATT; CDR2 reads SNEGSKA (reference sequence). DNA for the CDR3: TGCAGTGCTAGTCTGGACAGCACCTACGAGCAGTACTTC. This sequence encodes CSASLDSTYEQYF.

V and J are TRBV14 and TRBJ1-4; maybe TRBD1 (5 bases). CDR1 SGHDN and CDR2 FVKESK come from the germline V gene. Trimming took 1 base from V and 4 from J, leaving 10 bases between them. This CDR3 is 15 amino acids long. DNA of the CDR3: TGTGCCAGCAGCCAAGTGGGCAGGGTTAATGAAAAACTGTTTTTT. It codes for CASSQVGRVNEKLFF.

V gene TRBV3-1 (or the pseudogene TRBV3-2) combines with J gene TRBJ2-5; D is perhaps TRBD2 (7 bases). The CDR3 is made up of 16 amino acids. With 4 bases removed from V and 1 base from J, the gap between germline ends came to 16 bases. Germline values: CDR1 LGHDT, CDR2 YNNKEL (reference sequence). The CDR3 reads CASSLRPAGAQETQYF. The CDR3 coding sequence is TGTGCCAGCAGCCTGCGACCGGCGGGGGCCCAAGAGACCCAGTACTTC.

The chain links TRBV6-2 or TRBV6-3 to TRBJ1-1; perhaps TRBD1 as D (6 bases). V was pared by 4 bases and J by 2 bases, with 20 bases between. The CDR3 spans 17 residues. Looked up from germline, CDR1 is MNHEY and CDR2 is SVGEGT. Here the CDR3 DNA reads TGTGCCAGCAGTTCGGTGACAGGCAACCTTCTAAACACTGAAGCTTTCTTT. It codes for CASSSVTGNLLNTEAFF.

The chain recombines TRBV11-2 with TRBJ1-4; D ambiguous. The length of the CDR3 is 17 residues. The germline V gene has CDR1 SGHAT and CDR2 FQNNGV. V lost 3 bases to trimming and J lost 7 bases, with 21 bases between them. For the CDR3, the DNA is TGTGCCAGCAGCTTGGAGAGAAGTAGGTTCATCTCTGAAAAACTGTTTTTT. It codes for CASSLERSRFISEKLFF.

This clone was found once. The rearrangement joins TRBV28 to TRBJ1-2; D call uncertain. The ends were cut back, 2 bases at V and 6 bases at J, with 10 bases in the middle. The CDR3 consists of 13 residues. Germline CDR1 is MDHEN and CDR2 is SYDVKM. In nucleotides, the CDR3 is TGTGCCAGCAGTTTAAGAACGTACAATGGCTACACCTTC. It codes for CASSLRTYNGYTF.

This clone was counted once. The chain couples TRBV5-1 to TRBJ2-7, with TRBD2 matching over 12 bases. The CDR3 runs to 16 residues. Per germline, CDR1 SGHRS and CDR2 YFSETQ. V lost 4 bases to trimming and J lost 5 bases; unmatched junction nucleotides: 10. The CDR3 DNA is TGCGCCAGCAGCCCCGGGACTAGCGGGTCGTTCGACGAGCAGTACTTC. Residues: CASSPGTSGSFDEQYF.

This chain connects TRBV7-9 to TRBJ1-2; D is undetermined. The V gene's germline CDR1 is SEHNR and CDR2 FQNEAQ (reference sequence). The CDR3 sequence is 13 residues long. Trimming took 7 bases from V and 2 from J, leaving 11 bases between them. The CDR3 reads CASKVQDNYGYTF. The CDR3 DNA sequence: TGTGCCAGCAAGGTGCAGGACAACTATGGCTACACCTTC.

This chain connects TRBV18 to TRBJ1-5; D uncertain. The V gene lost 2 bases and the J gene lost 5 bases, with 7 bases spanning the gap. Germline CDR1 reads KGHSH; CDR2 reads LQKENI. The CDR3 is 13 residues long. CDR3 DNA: TGTGCCAGCTCACCAGGGCAGCATCAGCCCCAGCATTTT. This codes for CASSPGQHQPQHF. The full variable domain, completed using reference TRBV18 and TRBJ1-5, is NAGVMQNPRHLVRRRGQEARLRCSPMKGHSHVYWYRQLPEEGLKFMVYLQKENIIDESGMPKERFSAEFPKEGPSILRIQQVVRGDSAAYFCASSPGQHQPQHFGDGTRLSIL.

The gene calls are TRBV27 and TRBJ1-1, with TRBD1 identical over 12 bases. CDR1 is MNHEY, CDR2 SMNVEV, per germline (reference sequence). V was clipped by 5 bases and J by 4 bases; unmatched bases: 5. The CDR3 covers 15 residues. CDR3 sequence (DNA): TGTGCCAGCAGTCTAGGGACAGGGGGCTTCACTGAAGCTTTCTTT. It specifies CASSLGTGGFTEAFF.

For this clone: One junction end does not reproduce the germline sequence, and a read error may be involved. The CDR3 DNA reads TGTGCCAGCAGCTTAAGGCTAGTTTCCTCCGAGCAGTACTTC. Its translation: CASSLRLVSSEQYF. The chain links TRBV7-2 to TRBJ2-7; D gene ambiguous. CDR3 length: 14 residues. Germline assignment: CDR1 SGHTA and CDR2 FQGNSA.

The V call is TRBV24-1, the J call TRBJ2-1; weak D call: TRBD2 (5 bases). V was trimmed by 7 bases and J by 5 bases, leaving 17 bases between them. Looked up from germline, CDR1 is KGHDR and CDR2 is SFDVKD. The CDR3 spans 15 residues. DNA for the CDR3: TGTGCCACCAGCTGGAGTGGGAGCAGTAACAATGAGCAGTTCTTC. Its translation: CATSWSGSSNNEQFF.

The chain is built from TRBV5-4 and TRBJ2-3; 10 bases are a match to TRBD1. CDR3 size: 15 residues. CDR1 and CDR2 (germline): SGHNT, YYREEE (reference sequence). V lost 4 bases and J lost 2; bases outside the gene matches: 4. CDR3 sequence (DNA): TGTGCCAGCAGCCCGGGACAGGGGCTCACAGATACGCAGTATTTT. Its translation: CASSPGQGLTDTQYF.

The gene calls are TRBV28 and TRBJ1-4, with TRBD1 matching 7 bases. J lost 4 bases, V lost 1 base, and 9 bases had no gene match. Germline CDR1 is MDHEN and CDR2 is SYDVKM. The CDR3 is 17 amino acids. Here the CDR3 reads CASSLLGGRDSNEKLFF. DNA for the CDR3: TGTGCCAGCAGTTTATTGGGGGGGAGGGACAGTAATGAAAAACTGTTTTTT.

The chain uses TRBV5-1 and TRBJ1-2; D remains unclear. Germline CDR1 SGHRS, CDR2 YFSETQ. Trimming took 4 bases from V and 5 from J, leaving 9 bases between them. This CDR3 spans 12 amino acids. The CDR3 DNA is TGCGCCAGCAGCCCAGGTGGTTATGGCTACACCTTC. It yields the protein CASSPGGYGYTF.

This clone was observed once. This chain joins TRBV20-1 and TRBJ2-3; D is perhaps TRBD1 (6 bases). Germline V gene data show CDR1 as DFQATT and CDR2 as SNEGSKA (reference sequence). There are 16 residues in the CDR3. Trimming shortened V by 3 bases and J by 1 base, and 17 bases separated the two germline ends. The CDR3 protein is CSASGGGSSGTDTQYF. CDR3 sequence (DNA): TGCAGTGCTAGTGGGGGCGGATCCTCCGGCACAGATACGCAGTATTTT.

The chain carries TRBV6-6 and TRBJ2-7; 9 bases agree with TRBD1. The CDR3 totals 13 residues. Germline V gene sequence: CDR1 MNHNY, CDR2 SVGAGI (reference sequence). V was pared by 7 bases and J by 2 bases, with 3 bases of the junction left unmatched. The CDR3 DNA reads TGTGCCAGCACCAGGACAGGGGCCTACGAGCAGTACTTC. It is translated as CASTRTGAYEQYF.

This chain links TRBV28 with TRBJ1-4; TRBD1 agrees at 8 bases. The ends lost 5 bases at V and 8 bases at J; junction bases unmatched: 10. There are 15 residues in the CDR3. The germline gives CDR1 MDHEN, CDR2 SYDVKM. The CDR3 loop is CASSRTGTGEEKLFF. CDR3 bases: TGTGCCAGCAGTCGAACCGGGACAGGCGAAGAAAAACTGTTTTTT.